A selection of T cell receptor beta chains follows, all from one sample in a study of T-cell reconstitution after alpha-beta-depleted transplantation in children. TCRdb processed the PCR reads anew with MiXCR; each CDR3 protein has one entry. The sample lists 490,000 or so distinct CDR3 sequences; 12% were seen once. The starting material was PBMCs from the stem cell graft donor, obtained from the stem cell graft. The receptors were sampled from a human donor who donated a stem cell graft to a child with combined immunodeficiency. The CDR3 runs from the conserved cysteine through the conserved F or W. Fields, in order: J gene, V gene, CDR3 protein.

J gene: TRBJ1-1; V gene: TRBV5-5; CDR3 protein: CASTTPDRANTEAFF
J gene: TRBJ2-5; V gene: TRBV12-3/TRBV12-4; CDR3 protein: CASRKDFQETQYF
J gene: TRBJ2-7; V gene: TRBV5-1; CDR3 protein: CASSLASGGNYEQYF
J gene: TRBJ2-2; V gene: TRBV3-1; CDR3 protein: CASSQHPLGRVDTGELFF
J gene: TRBJ2-7; V gene: TRBV27; CDR3 protein: CASSFHVTYEQYF
J gene: TRBJ2-5; V gene: TRBV15; CDR3 protein: CATSDTETQYF
J gene: TRBJ2-1; V gene: TRBV11-3; CDR3 protein: CASSLDRGGFYNEQFF
J gene: TRBJ1-2; V gene: TRBV5-1; CDR3 protein: CASSLDSYGYTF
J gene: TRBJ1-1; V gene: TRBV7-2; CDR3 protein: CASSLSGRLAFF
J gene: TRBJ2-7; V gene: TRBV7-6; CDR3 protein: CASSTDQALNYEQYF
J gene: TRBJ2-3; V gene: TRBV7-2; CDR3 protein: CASSREGGFSTDTQYF
J gene: TRBJ2-5; V gene: TRBV7-6; CDR3 protein: CASSLIPRTSGRQETQYF
J gene: TRBJ1-2; V gene: TRBV12-3/TRBV12-4; CDR3 protein: CASSLDREGYGYTF
J gene: TRBJ2-1; V gene: TRBV6-1; CDR3 protein: CASSQGALQEQFF
J gene: TRBJ2-2; V gene: TRBV29-1; CDR3 protein: CSFLAGDNTGELFF
J gene: TRBJ1-1; V gene: TRBV12-3/TRBV12-4; CDR3 protein: CASSFGRDRNTEAFF
J gene: TRBJ2-7; V gene: TRBV12-3/TRBV12-4; CDR3 protein: CASSLGTGEDYEQYF
J gene: TRBJ2-7; V gene: TRBV6-1; CDR3 protein: CASSETGTSDYEQYF
J gene: TRBJ2-1; V gene: TRBV29-1; CDR3 protein: CSVEDWTSASPNEQFF
J gene: TRBJ2-7; V gene: TRBV2; CDR3 protein: CASTETSGGPYEQYF
J gene: TRBJ2-1; V gene: TRBV5-1; CDR3 protein: CASKTGQGGNEQFF
J gene: TRBJ1-1; V gene: TRBV13; CDR3 protein: CASSFLGLLEGGTEAFF
J gene: TRBJ2-1; V gene: TRBV2; CDR3 protein: CALSGKTSGGFSSYNEQFF
J gene: TRBJ1-5; V gene: TRBV5-1; CDR3 protein: CASSPGQGYNQPQHF
J gene: TRBJ2-1; V gene: TRBV20-1; CDR3 protein: CSARGRAGPYNEQFF
J gene: TRBJ1-5; V gene: TRBV7-8; CDR3 protein: CASSLSLGSNQPQHF
J gene: TRBJ1-1; V gene: TRBV12-3/TRBV12-4; CDR3 protein: CASSPRGTGDSPAFF
J gene: TRBJ2-5; V gene: TRBV11-2; CDR3 protein: CASSLGPRGGTQYF
J gene: TRBJ1-2; V gene: TRBV7-9; CDR3 protein: CASSSGLAFGGYTF
J gene: TRBJ2-1; V gene: TRBV7-8; CDR3 protein: CASSLGVVYEQFF
J gene: TRBJ1-1; V gene: TRBV25-1; CDR3 protein: CASIKGETGMAFF
J gene: TRBJ2-7; V gene: TRBV6-5; CDR3 protein: CASSYGLATYEQYF
J gene: TRBJ2-1; V gene: TRBV7-8; CDR3 protein: CASSSDFAGGRRDNEQFF
J gene: TRBJ2-5; V gene: TRBV27; CDR3 protein: CASSPWLGRETQYF
J gene: TRBJ2-1; V gene: TRBV20-1; CDR3 protein: CSARSPGTGRFGQFF
J gene: TRBJ1-5; V gene: TRBV7-8; CDR3 protein: CASSQDPIIVQPQHF
J gene: TRBJ1-1; V gene: TRBV5-1; CDR3 protein: CASSLAVFQGNTEAFF
J gene: TRBJ2-7; V gene: TRBV27; CDR3 protein: CASSFLTGDYEQYF
J gene: TRBJ1-1; V gene: TRBV5-1; CDR3 protein: CASSLEGQQSLNTEAFF
J gene: TRBJ2-2; V gene: TRBV12-3/TRBV12-4; CDR3 protein: CASSSWGANTGELFF
J gene: TRBJ2-2; V gene: TRBV12-3/TRBV12-4; CDR3 protein: CASSSVNGELFF
J gene: TRBJ2-7; V gene: TRBV29-1; CDR3 protein: CSVEEGQGIYEQYF
J gene: TRBJ2-2; V gene: TRBV27; CDR3 protein: CASTGSRTGELFF
J gene: TRBJ2-5; V gene: TRBV20-1; CDR3 protein: CSAVLRERTQYF
J gene: TRBJ2-2; V gene: TRBV29-1; CDR3 protein: CSVEFVTGDTGELFF
J gene: TRBJ1-4; V gene: TRBV25-1; CDR3 protein: CASSGGTGTNEKLFF
J gene: TRBJ1-4; V gene: TRBV12-3/TRBV12-4; CDR3 protein: CASCSSQGQELQINEKLFF
J gene: TRBJ1-1; V gene: TRBV12-3/TRBV12-4; CDR3 protein: CASSKRDTGYTEAFF
J gene: TRBJ2-1; V gene: TRBV12-3/TRBV12-4; CDR3 protein: CASSPGGGNYNEQFF
J gene: TRBJ2-5; V gene: TRBV7-9; CDR3 protein: CASSRRTGQETQYF
J gene: TRBJ2-1; V gene: TRBV18; CDR3 protein: CASSPEGRVYNEQFF
J gene: TRBJ2-1; V gene: TRBV20-1; CDR3 protein: CSAKTSGGANEQFF
J gene: TRBJ2-3; V gene: TRBV4-2; CDR3 protein: CASSQVFSGGTSTDTQYF
J gene: TRBJ2-1; V gene: TRBV6-2/TRBV6-3; CDR3 protein: CASSYNSWRDASYNEQFF
J gene: TRBJ2-5; V gene: TRBV6-5; CDR3 protein: CASSYLNPGLQETQYF
J gene: TRBJ2-1; V gene: TRBV29-1; CDR3 protein: CSVEGGANPYNEQFF
J gene: TRBJ2-5; V gene: TRBV7-9; CDR3 protein: CASIPGLEETQYF
J gene: TRBJ2-3; V gene: TRBV15; CDR3 protein: CATSRDEMTGRRYF
J gene: TRBJ2-5; V gene: TRBV6-1; CDR3 protein: CASRLAGVWETQYF